A single sample gave rise to the 32 T cell receptor beta chains below, sequenced in a study of blood T cells in healthy people across ages (dated by TCRdb to between 2014 and 2016). To prepare the library, 5' RACE was applied. The sequencing machine was an Illumina HiSeq 2500. A second roughly 6 to 12 cycle PCR used a sample-barcoded 5' primer and a J-beta primer mix. The public reads were run again by TCRdb, first through fastp at Q25 and then through MiXCR, and only productive beta chains were kept. One record per CDR3 amino acid sequence lists the most common genes and DNA. The sample yields around 1,700,000 distinct CDR3 sequences; about 30% were counted once. In total, the top ten clones hold 7.7% of the sample. Sequenced sample: blood. The receptor source for this set is a woman aged 25 to 39 in good health.

A word on this clonotype: Given a much more abundant clone one base away, this may be a read error. Lacking the conserved final phenylalanine or tryptophan, this CDR3 likely reflects a read error. V is TRBV20-1 and J is TRBJ2-1; D unresolved. From germline, CDR1 is DFQATT and CDR2 SNEGSKA (reference sequence). This CDR3 spans 12 amino acids. The CDR3 loop is CRPRDMHNEQFL. Here the CDR3 DNA reads TGCCGCCCAAGAGATATGCACAATGAGCAGTTCTTA.

This rearrangement joins TRBV12-3 or TRBV12-4 to TRBJ2-3, with TRBD2 identical over 12 bases. Trimming took 5 bases from V and 0 from J; bases not matched to a gene: 6. The CDR3 is made up of 17 amino acids. The CDR3 region is CASSPSGGAYSTDTQYF. The DNA of the CDR3 is TGTGCCAGCAGTCCTAGCGGGGGGGCTTATAGCACAGATACGCAGTATTTT.

This CDR3 is CASSHTRSLAGNPYNEQFF. The CDR3 DNA sequence: TGTGCCAGCAGCCATACTCGGTCGCTGGCAGGTAACCCCTACAATGAGCAGTTCTTC. J is TRBJ2-1 and V is TRBV4-2; D unresolved. From germline, CDR1 is LGHNA and CDR2 YNFKEQ. The CDR3 contains 19 residues. Trimming stripped 3 bases from V and 2 bases from J, with 23 bases between.

The chain joins TRBV5-1 to TRBJ2-5, with TRBD2 identical over 7 bases. V shed 0 bases and J 5 bases; nucleotides not matched to a gene: 7. Germline V lookup: CDR1 SGHRS, CDR2 YFSETQ. The CDR3 has 15 residues. CDR3 bases: TGCGCCAGCAGCTTGGACGGGAGAGCGGGGGAGACCCAGTACTTC. Its translation: CASSLDGRAGETQYF.

This clonotype was detected only a few times. V is TRBV5-5 and J is TRBJ2-7; TRBD1 aligns across 9 bases. Per the germline V gene, CDR1 is SGHKS and CDR2 is YYEKEE (reference sequence). J was trimmed by 5 bases and V by 6 bases; bases with no gene match: 6. CDR3 length: 13 residues. DNA of the CDR3: TGTGCCAGCATCGAGGACAGGGGCGACGAGCAGTACTTC. Translation: CASIEDRGDEQYF.

This clonotype has a count of ten or more. This rearrangement joins TRBV28 to TRBJ2-1, with TRBD1 as a possible D gene (5 bases). With 6 bases removed from V and 8 bases from J, the gap between germline ends came to 14 bases. Germline CDR1 MDHEN, CDR2 SYDVKM. This CDR3 has 13 amino acids. The DNA of the CDR3 is TGTGCCAGCAGCCCAGGGTTGGATTATGAGCAGTTCTTC. Translating it yields CASSPGLDYEQFF. Full variable domain (missing parts from reference TRBV28 and TRBJ2-1): DVKVTQSSRYLVKRTGEKVFLECVQDMDHENMFWYRQDPGLGLRLIYFSYDVKMKEKGDIPEGYSVSREKKERFSLILESASTNQTSMYLCASSPGLDYEQFFGPGTRLTVL.

Only one count was recorded for this clonotype. V is TRBV24-1 and J is TRBJ1-5; 8 nucleotides line up with TRBD1. Germline V gene sequence: CDR1 KGHDR, CDR2 SFDVKD. The CDR3 contains 13 residues. The J segment lost 6 bases and the V segment lost 9 bases, leaving 6 bases of the junction unmatched. The CDR3 DNA sequence: TGTGCCACCGGCCGGACAGGGACTCAGCCCCAGCATTTT. Its translation: CATGRTGTQPQHF.

The gene calls are TRBV7-2 and TRBJ2-7; weak D call: TRBD2 (5 bases). V gave up 3 bases and J gave up 5 bases, with 14 bases separating them. In germline, CDR1 is SGHTA, CDR2 FQGNSA. This CDR3 has 14 residues. Here the CDR3 reads CASSFTSEVNEQYF. CDR3 DNA sequence: TGTGCCAGCAGCTTCACCTCGGAGGTCAACGAGCAGTACTTC.

This clonotype was observed a handful of times. CDR3 sequence (DNA): TGCGCCAGCAGCCCCGAAACAGGAGTGAACACTGAAGCTTTCTTT. It codes for CASSPETGVNTEAFF. The rearrangement links TRBV5-1 to TRBJ1-1, with a weak D call TRBD1 (5 bases). Between the trimmed V and J ends, which lost 4 bases and 0 bases, there was a span of 13 bases. Germline-derived CDR1 and CDR2 are SGHRS and YFSETQ. CDR3 size: 15 residues. Full variable domain (missing parts from reference TRBV5-1 and TRBJ1-1): KAGVTQTPRYLIKTRGQQVTLSCSPISGHRSVSWYQQTPGQGLQFLFEYFSETQRNKGNFPGRFSGRQFSNSRSEMNVSTLELGDSALYLCASSPETGVNTEAFFGQGTRLTVV.

The chain is built from TRBV6-5 and TRBJ2-3; D may match TRBD1 or TRBD2 (6 bases each). Germline CDR1 reads MNHEY; CDR2 reads SVGAGI. The CDR3 spans 19 residues. The ends were cut back, 2 bases at V and 0 bases at J, with 21 bases in the middle. CDR3 residues: CASSYVPAWGATSTDTQYF. DNA of the CDR3: TGTGCCAGCAGTTACGTACCCGCGTGGGGGGCGACTAGCACAGATACGCAGTATTTT.

This clonotype was observed at least ten times. V gene TRBV5-1 combines with J gene TRBJ2-1, with 10 positions matching TRBD1. CDR1 and CDR2 (germline): SGHRS, YFSETQ. This CDR3 spans 15 amino acids. With V trimmed by 3 bases and J by 8 bases, 8 bases remained unmatched. CDR3 residues: CASSYYGQGDDEQFF. The CDR3 DNA sequence: TGCGCCAGCAGCTACTACGGACAGGGGGACGATGAGCAGTTCTTC.

This clonotype was picked up many times. V is TRBV5-1 and J is TRBJ2-7; TRBD1 matches at 7 bases. The germline V gene encodes CDR1 SGHRS and CDR2 YFSETQ. The CDR3 covers 15 residues. Germline trimming cut 3 bases from V and 7 bases from J; bases unmatched to any gene: 13. The DNA for the CDR3 is TGCGCCAGCAGCTCCACCATCAGGGGGACCTCGGAGCAGTACTTC. Translating gives CASSSTIRGTSEQYF. Looking up the rest from reference TRBV5-1 and TRBJ2-7 gives the full variable domain: KAGVTQTPRYLIKTRGQQVTLSCSPISGHRSVSWYQQTPGQGLQFLFEYFSETQRNKGNFPGRFSGRQFSNSRSEMNVSTLELGDSALYLCASSSTIRGTSEQYFGPGTRLTVT.

There are a few counts of this clonotype. The chain uses TRBV7-9 and TRBJ2-7, with 14 bases matching TRBD2. TRBJ2-5 matches the DNA end more closely, so the J call is doubtful. Germline V gene data show CDR1 as SEHNR and CDR2 as FQNEAQ (reference sequence). The CDR3 covers 17 residues. The CDR3 loop is CASSSIFGLAGGETQYF. For the CDR3, the DNA is TGTGCCAGCAGTTCGATATTCGGACTAGCGGGGGGAGAGACCCAGTACTTC.

This chain joins TRBV5-1 and TRBJ1-2; D unresolved. Germline CDR1 SGHRS, CDR2 YFSETQ. The CDR3 length is 15 residues. V was clipped by 0 bases and J by 6 bases, with 15 bases between them. This CDR3 is CASSLASYGNDGYTF. In DNA form, the CDR3 reads TGCGCCAGCAGCTTGGCAAGTTACGGTAATGATGGCTACACCTTC.

This clonotype was seen a few times. The CDR3 DNA reads TGTGCCAGCAGCCCCACGGGGGCGGGGGGGCCCCAAGAGACCCAGTACTTC. Protein: CASSPTGAGGPQETQYF. The chain carries TRBV7-3 and TRBJ2-5; 9 positions match TRBD2. The CDR3 runs to 17 residues. Trimming cost V 5 bases and J 1 base; bases outside gene matches: 11. Germline V CDR1 and CDR2: SGHTA, FQGTGA.

The CDR3 nucleotides read TGTGCCAGCAGGGGCAGGGTAGTTGAAAAACTGTTTTTT. It translates to CASRGRVVEKLFF. This sequence joins TRBV27 and TRBJ1-4; possible D gene TRBD1, 5 bases. The CDR3 extends over 13 amino acids. The germline V gene has CDR1 MNHEY and CDR2 SMNVEV (reference sequence). V was cut by 6 bases and J by 7 bases, with 12 bases left in between.

This clonotype was detected a few times. The chain recombines TRBV12-3 or TRBV12-4 with TRBJ2-5, with TRBD2 matching 11 bases. J lost 5 bases, V lost 4 bases, and 9 bases had no gene match. This CDR3 region has 16 residues. This CDR3 is CASSYLLAGGGETQYF. Written as DNA, the CDR3 is TGTGCCAGCAGTTACCTTCTAGCGGGGGGCGGGGAGACCCAGTACTTC.

This clonotype was seen at least ten times. The chain combines TRBV5-1 with TRBJ2-1; 9 bases fit TRBD1. The CDR3 covers 15 residues. Germline values: CDR1 SGHRS, CDR2 YFSETQ. V gave up 0 bases and J gave up 4 bases; unmatched junction bases: 2. The CDR3 here is CASSLAGTGYNEQFF. CDR3 coding DNA: TGCGCCAGCAGCTTGGCCGGGACAGGGTACAATGAGCAGTTCTTC.

This clonotype was detected a few times. The rearrangement joins TRBV4-3 to TRBJ2-3; the D gene is possibly TRBD2 (6 bases). This CDR3 is 19 amino acids long. Trimming cost V 4 bases and J 0 bases, with 23 bases left between them. Germline CDR1 reads LGHNA; CDR2 reads YSLEER. The CDR3 DNA is TGCGCCAGCAGCCCCCTCGGCGGGGCCCTCTTACCCAGCACAGATACGCAGTATTTT. It yields the protein CASSPLGGALLPSTDTQYF.

This clonotype was counted ten times or more. This chain's CDR3 is CASSYPPSYEQYF. The CDR3 bases are TGTGCCAGCAGTTACCCCCCGAGCTACGAGCAGTACTTC. The chain uses TRBV6-2 or TRBV6-3 and TRBJ2-7; D unresolved. CDR3 length: 13 residues. Germline-derived CDR1 and CDR2 are MNHEY and SVGEGT. V shed 2 bases and J shed 3 bases, with 8 bases lying between them.

Many counts were recorded for this clonotype. J is TRBJ2-7 and V is TRBV4-1; tentative D call: TRBD2 (5 bases). V gave up 1 base and J gave up 3 bases, with 13 bases separating them. The germline gives CDR1 MGHRA, CDR2 YSYEKL. This CDR3 spans 15 amino acids. The CDR3 loop is CASSQGLYGDYEQYF. The CDR3 nucleotides read TGCGCCAGCAGCCAAGGTCTTTACGGGGACTACGAGCAGTACTTC.

The chain combines TRBV12-3 or TRBV12-4 with TRBJ2-1; the D is unclear. This CDR3 comprises 15 residues. V lost 3 bases and J 10 bases, leaving 19 bases between the germline ends. CDR3 coding DNA: TGTGCCAGCAGTTTGGTCACCACCACCTTCAGGGAGCAGTTCTTC. It specifies CASSLVTTTFREQFF.

This clonotype was detected a few times. Germline and junction disagree at one end, which may indicate a read error. V is TRBV11-2 and J is TRBJ2-2, with D unresolved. The CDR3 has 15 residues. The germline CDR1 and CDR2 sequences are SGHAT and FQNNGV. For the CDR3, the DNA is TGTGCCAGCAGCTTCACCGGGCTAAACAACGGGGAGCTGTTTTTT. Its protein product is CASSFTGLNNGELFF.

At least ten counts were recorded for this clonotype. The chain has TRBV29-1 and TRBJ2-1, with 9 bases fitting TRBD2. This CDR3 is built from 15 residues. The V gene's germline CDR1 is SQVTM and CDR2 ANQGSEA. V gave up 6 bases and J gave up 3 bases; unmatched junction bases: 9. The CDR3 DNA follows: TGCAGCGTCCCTACGACTAGCGGAGACTACAATGAGCAGTTCTTC. As protein: CSVPTTSGDYNEQFF.

Concerning this clonotype itself: A clone one base away is much larger, so this may be a read error. This rearrangement joins TRBV7-9 to TRBJ2-5, with TRBD2 as a possible D gene (5 bases). The CDR3 loop spans 13 amino acids. Germline V gene lookup returns CDR1 SEHNR and CDR2 FQNEAQ (reference sequence). Here the CDR3 reads CASSSTRVESQYF. In DNA, the CDR3 is TGTGCCAGCAGCTCCACTAGGGTAGAGTCCCAGTACTTC.

This rearrangement joins TRBV7-2 to TRBJ1-2; the match to TRBD1 covers 9 bases. J was trimmed by 8 bases and V by 5 bases; bases with no gene match: 12. The V gene's germline CDR1 is SGHTA and CDR2 FQGNSA. The CDR3 spans 15 residues. The CDR3 here is CASSARDRVFGGYTF. As DNA, the CDR3 is TGTGCCAGCAGCGCCCGGGACAGGGTCTTCGGAGGCTACACCTTC.

This clonotype was detected ten times or more. This chain's CDR3 is CASSVSGRGNEQFF. The CDR3 region has the DNA TGTGCCAGCAGCGTTAGCGGGAGGGGAAATGAGCAGTTCTTC. The chain employs TRBV7-2 and TRBJ2-1; 11 nucleotides align to TRBD2. V gave up 5 bases and J gave up 7 bases; unmatched junction bases: 4. Germline-derived CDR1 and CDR2 are SGHTA and FQGNSA. The CDR3 contains 14 residues.

This clonotype has a count of ten or more. The rearrangement uses TRBV13 and TRBJ2-1; no firm D call. Germline lookup yields CDR1 PRHDT and CDR2 FYEKMQ (reference sequence). The V end was cut by 2 bases, the J end by 0 bases, with 8 bases between. The CDR3 spans 15 residues. The DNA for the CDR3 is TGTGCCAGCAGCTTATCTCTTGCCTCCTACAATGAGCAGTTCTTC. Translating it yields CASSLSLASYNEQFF.

In its sample, this clonotype was seen once. Mismatch with germline at one junction end may stem from a read error. The genes are TRBV9 and TRBJ1-6, with 8 bases aligning to TRBD1. The CDR3 sequence is 17 residues long. Germline loops: CDR1 SGDLS, CDR2 YYNGEE. The DNA for the CDR3 is TGTGCCAGCAGCGCTAAAGACAGGGGAAGTTATAATTCACCCCTCAACTTT. Translating gives CASSAKDRGSYNSPLNF.

The gene calls are TRBV29-1 and TRBJ2-3, with 7 bases that match TRBD1. The closer fit of TRBJ1-5 to the DNA end suggests the J call may be wrong. There are 14 residues in the CDR3. CDR1 and CDR2 (germline): SQVTM, ANQGSEA. The CDR3 protein is CSGAQGTHTDTQHF. The CDR3, as DNA: TGCAGCGGAGCACAGGGGACCCACACAGATACGCAGCATTTT.

The chain carries TRBV29-1 and TRBJ2-1, with TRBD1 matching 9 bases. CDR3 size: 14 residues. Germline V gene lookup returns CDR1 SQVTM and CDR2 ANQGSEA. The trim removed 6 bases at V and 6 bases at J, leaving 9 bases unmatched. CDR3 in amino acids: CSVRRGQGGNEQFF. DNA for the CDR3: TGCAGCGTCCGGCGGGGACAGGGTGGCAATGAGCAGTTCTTC.

This clonotype was found a few times. In DNA, the CDR3 is TGTGCCAGCAGGGTACAGACAAACTATGGCTACACCTTC. Translated, it gives CASRVQTNYGYTF. The genes are TRBV12-3 or TRBV12-4 and TRBJ1-2; D is unclear. V dropped 6 bases and J dropped 2 bases, with 10 bases sitting between them. This CDR3 contains 13 residues.